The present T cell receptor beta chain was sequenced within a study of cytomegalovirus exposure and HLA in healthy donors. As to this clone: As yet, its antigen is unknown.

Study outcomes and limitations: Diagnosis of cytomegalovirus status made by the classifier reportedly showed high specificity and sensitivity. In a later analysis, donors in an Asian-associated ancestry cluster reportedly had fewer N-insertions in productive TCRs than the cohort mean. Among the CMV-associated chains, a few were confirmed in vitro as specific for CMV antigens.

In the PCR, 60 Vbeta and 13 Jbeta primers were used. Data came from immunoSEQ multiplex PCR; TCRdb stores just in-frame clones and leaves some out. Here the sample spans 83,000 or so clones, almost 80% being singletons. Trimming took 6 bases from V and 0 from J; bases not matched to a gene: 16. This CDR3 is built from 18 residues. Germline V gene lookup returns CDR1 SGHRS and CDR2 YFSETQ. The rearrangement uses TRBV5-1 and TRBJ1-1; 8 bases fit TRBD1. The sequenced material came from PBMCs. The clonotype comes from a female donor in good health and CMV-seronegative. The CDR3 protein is CASKSLPGDRGMNTEAFF. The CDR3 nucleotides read TGCGCCAGCAAATCCCTCCCTGGCGACAGGGGCATGAACACTGAAGCTTTCTTT.